This TCR beta chain appears in the sequencing data of a study of blood T cell repertoires in COVID-19. Study information: PBMCs, B-cell-depleted T cells, or T cells were the source of the cDNA or gDNA that made up the material.

Adults between roughly 18 and 89 years of age took part from 24 US areas. Two negative PCRs, clearance, or symptom resolution had been documented for recovered Cohort 3 donors. This table comes from immunoSEQ multiplex PCR, and its TCRdb copy is limited to in-frame clones, with some not included. The sample shows 310,000 or so clones, about nine tenths of them seen only once. This TCR was sampled from a woman between 35 and 50 years old who had recovered from COVID-19. Sequencing used PBMCs or T cells enriched from blood (not recorded which).

CDR3 protein: CASSHSFRASYEQYF. The CDR3 coding sequence is TGCGCCAGCAGCCACTCATTCAGGGCCTCCTACGAGCAGTACTTC. The genes are TRBV4-3 and TRBJ2-7; maybe TRBD1 (5 bases). CDR1 and CDR2 (germline): LGHNA, YSLEER. The CDR3 loop spans 15 amino acids. Trimming took 3 bases from V and 0 from J, leaving 12 bases between them.